Described below is a single T cell receptor beta chain sequence and its context. No antigen is known for it. These data are taken from a study of shared clonotypes between healthy human individuals. Study-wide background: Three CD4 naive, three CD4 memory, two CD8 naive and one CD8 memory plate were used per donor.

Whole-study results and caveats: The expectation was that sequencing depth would affect clonotype sharing among donors. Represented genetic and exposure-history diversity was restricted by having few donors. Naive subsets usually exceeded memory subsets in estimated richness.

The table came from immunoSEQ multiplex PCR; TCRdb's copy has only in-frame clones and leaves some out. This sample has 950,000 to 1,100,000 clones, with 65% to 75% found just once. Per the germline V gene, CDR1 is SNHLY and CDR2 is FYNNEI. CDR3 size: 15 residues. V gave up 2 bases and J gave up 3 bases, with 13 bases separating them. This receptor was taken from a young man in good health. Sample: memory CD4+ T cells sorted from blood. The subset: CD45RA-negative fraction. This sequence joins TRBV2 and TRBJ1-2; D remains unclear. Here the CDR3 DNA reads TGTGCCAGCAGTGAAAGATCTCAAGCGTACTATGGCTACACCTTC. It yields the protein CASSERSQAYYGYTF.